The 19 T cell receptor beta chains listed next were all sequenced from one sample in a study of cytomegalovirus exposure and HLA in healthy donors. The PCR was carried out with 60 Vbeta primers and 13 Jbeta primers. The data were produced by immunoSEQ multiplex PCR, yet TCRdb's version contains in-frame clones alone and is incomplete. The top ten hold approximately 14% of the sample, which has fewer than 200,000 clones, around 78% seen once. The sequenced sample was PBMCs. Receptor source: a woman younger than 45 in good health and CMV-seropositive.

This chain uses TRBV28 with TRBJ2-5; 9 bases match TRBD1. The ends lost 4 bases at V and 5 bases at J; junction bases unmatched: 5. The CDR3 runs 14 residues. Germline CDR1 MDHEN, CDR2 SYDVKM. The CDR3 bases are TGTGCCAGCAGTTCACAGGGGGCAGGCGAGACCCAGTACTTC. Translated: CASSSQGAGETQYF.

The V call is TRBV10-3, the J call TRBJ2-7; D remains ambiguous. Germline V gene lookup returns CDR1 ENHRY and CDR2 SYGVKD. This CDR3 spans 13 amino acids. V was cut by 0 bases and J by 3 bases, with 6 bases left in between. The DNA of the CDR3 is TGTGCCATCAGTGAGTCTACAAACTACGAGCAGTACTTC. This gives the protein CAISESTNYEQYF.

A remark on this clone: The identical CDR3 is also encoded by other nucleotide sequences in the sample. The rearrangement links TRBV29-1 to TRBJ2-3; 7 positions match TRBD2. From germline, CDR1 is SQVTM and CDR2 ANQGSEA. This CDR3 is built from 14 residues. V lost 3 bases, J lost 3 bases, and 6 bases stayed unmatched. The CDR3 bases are TGCAGCGTTGATTCAAGCGGGAAGACAGATACGCAGTATTTT. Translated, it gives CSVDSSGKTDTQYF.

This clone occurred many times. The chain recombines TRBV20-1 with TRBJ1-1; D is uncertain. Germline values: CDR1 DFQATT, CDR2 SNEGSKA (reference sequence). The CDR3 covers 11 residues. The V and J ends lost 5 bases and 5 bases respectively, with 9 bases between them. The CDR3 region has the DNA TGCAGTGCTGCCAAGAGGACTGAAGCTTTCTTT. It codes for CSAAKRTEAFF.

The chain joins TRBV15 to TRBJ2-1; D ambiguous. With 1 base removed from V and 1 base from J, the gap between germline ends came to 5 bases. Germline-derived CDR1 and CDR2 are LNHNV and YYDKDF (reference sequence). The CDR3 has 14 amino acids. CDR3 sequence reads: CATSRVLSYNEQFF. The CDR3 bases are TGTGCCACCAGCAGAGTACTATCCTACAATGAGCAGTTCTTC.

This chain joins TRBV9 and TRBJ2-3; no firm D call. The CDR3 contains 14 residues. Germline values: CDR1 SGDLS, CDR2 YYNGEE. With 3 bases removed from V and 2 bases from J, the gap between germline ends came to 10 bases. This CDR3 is CASSEFDITDTQYF. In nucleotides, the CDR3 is TGTGCCAGCAGCGAATTCGACATCACAGATACGCAGTATTTT.

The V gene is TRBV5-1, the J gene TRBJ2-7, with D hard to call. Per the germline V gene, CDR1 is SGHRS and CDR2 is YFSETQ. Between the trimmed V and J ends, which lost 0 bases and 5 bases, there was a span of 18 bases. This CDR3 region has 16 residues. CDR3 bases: TGCGCCAGCAGCTTGGCGAATTCCGTATTTGCGGACGAGCAGTACTTC. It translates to CASSLANSVFADEQYF. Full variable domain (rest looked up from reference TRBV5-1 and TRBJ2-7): KAGVTQTPRYLIKTRGQQVTLSCSPISGHRSVSWYQQTPGQGLQFLFEYFSETQRNKGNFPGRFSGRQFSNSRSEMNVSTLELGDSALYLCASSLANSVFADEQYFGPGTRLTVT.

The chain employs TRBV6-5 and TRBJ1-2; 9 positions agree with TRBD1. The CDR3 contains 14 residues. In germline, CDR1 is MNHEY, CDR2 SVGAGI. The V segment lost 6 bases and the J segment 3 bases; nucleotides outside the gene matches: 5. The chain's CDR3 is CASRPDRGHYGYTF. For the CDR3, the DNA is TGTGCCAGCAGACCGGACAGGGGACACTATGGCTACACCTTC.

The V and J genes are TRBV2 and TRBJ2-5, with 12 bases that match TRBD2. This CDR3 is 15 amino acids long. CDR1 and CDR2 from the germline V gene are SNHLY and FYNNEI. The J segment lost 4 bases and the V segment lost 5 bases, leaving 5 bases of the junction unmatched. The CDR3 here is CASSYLGLAGETQYF. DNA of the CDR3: TGTGCCAGCAGTTACCTGGGACTAGCGGGAGAGACCCAGTACTTC.

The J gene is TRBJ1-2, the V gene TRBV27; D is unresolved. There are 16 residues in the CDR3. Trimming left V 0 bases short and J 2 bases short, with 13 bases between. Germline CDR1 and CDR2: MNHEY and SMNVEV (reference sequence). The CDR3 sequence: CASSLSWSSGNYGYTF. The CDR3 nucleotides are TGTGCCAGCAGTTTATCGTGGTCGAGCGGGAACTATGGCTACACCTTC.

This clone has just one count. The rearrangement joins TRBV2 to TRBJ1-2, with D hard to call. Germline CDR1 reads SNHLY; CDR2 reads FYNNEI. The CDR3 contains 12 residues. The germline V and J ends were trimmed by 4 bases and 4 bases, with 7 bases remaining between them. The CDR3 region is CASSGQVYGYTF. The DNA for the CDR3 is TGTGCCAGCAGTGGCCAGGTCTATGGCTACACCTTC.

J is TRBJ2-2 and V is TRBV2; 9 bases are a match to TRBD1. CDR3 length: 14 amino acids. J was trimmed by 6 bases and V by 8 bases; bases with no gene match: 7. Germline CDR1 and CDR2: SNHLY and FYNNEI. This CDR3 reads CASVGQGLAGELFF. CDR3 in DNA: TGTGCCAGCGTGGGACAGGGACTTGCCGGGGAGCTGTTTTTT.

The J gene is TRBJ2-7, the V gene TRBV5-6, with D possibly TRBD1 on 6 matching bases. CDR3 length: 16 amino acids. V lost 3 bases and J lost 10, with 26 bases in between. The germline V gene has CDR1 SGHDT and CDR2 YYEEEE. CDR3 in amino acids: CASSSISTRDTSGQYF. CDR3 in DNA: TGTGCCAGCAGCTCCATAAGCACCCGGGACACCAGTGGACAGTACTTC.

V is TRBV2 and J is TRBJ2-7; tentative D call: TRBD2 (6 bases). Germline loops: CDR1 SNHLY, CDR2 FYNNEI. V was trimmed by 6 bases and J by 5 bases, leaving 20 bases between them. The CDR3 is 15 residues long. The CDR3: CASRGGYGYRDEQYF. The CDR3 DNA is TGTGCCAGCAGGGGGGGATACGGGTATAGGGACGAGCAGTACTTC.

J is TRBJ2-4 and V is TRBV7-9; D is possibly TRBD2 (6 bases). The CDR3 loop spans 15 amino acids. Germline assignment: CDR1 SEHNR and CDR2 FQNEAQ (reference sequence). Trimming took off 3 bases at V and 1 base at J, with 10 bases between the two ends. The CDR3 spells CASSLGGKAKNIQYF. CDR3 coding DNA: TGTGCCAGCAGCTTGGGGGGAAAGGCCAAAAACATTCAGTACTTC.

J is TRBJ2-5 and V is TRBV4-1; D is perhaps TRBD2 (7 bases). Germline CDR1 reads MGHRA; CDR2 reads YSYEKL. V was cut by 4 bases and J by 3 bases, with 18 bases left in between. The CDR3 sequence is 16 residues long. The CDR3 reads CASSRGRGGAKETQYF. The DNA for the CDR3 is TGCGCCAGCAGCCGTGGACGTGGGGGGGCGAAAGAGACCCAGTACTTC.

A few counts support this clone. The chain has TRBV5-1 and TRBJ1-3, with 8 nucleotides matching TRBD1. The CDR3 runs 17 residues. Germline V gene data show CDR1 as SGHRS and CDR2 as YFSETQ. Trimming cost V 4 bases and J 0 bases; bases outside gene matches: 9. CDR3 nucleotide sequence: TGCGCCAGCAGCATGGGACAGGCGCTTAGCTCTGGAAACACCATATATTTT. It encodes CASSMGQALSSGNTIYF.

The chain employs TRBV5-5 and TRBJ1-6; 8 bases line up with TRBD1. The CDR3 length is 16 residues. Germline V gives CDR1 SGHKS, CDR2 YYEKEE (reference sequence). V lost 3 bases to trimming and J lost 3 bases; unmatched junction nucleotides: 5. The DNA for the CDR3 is TGTGCCAGCAGCTATTTACAGGGGGTCTATAATTCACCCCTCCACTTT. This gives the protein CASSYLQGVYNSPLHF.

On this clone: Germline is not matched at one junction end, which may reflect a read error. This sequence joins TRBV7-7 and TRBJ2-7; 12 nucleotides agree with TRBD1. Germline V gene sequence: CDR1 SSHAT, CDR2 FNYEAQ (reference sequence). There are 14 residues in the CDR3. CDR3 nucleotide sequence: TGTGCTAGCAGCCCGGGACAGGGGGCTTACGAGCAGTACTTC. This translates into CASSPGQGAYEQYF.